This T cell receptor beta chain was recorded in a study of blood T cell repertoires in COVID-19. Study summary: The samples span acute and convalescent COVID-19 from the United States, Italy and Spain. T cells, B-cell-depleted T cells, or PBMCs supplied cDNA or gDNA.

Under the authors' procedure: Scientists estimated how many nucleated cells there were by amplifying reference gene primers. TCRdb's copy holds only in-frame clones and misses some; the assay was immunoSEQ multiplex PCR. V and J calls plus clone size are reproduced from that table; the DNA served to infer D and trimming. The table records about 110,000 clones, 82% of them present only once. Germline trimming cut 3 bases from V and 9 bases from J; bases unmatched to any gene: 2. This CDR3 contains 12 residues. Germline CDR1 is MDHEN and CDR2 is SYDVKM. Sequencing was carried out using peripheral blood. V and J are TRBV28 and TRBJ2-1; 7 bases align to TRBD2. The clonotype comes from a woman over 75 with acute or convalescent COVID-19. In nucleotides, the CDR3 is TGTGCCAGCAGTTTCTCGGGGGGTGAGCAGTTCTTC. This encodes CASSFSGGEQFF.